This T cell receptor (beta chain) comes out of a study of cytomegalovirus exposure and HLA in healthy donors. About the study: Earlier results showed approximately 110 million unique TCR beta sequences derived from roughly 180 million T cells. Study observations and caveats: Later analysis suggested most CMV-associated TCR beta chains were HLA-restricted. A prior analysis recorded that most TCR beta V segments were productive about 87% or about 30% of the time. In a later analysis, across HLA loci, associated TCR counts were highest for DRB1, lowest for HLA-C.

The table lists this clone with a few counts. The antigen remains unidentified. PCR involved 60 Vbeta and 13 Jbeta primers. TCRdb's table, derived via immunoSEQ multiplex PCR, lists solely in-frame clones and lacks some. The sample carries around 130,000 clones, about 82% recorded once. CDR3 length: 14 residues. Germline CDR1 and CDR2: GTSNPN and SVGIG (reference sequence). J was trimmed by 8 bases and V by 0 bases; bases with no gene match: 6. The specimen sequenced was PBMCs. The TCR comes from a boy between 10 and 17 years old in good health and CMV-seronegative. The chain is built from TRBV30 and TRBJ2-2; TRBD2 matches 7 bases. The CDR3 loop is CAWSVGSGIGELFF. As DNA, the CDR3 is TGTGCCTGGAGTGTGGGGAGCGGGATTGGGGAGCTGTTTTTT.